What follows is one TCR beta chain and its context. As yet, its antigen is unknown. This record belongs to a study of blood T cells in healthy people across ages. Findings of the study overall: Compared with aged donors, long-lived donors showed fewer expanded clones, suggesting selection. Any changes in expanded clonotypes were possibly confounded, as donor CMV status remained unknown. Getting older went along with TCR beta diversity per million T cells dropping roughly linearly.

The second PCR ran about 7 to 12 cycles with a sample-barcoded 5' primer and J-beta primers. TCRdb recomputed calls from the 5' RACE reads with MiXCR, one row per CDR3 protein. The data hold 1.5 million to 2 million distinct CDR3 sequences, with just under 50% observed a single time. CDR3 length equals 18 residues. V was pared by 6 bases and J by 0 bases, with 7 bases of the junction left unmatched. Germline CDR1 reads ENHRY; CDR2 reads SYGVKD. This chain uses TRBV10-3 with TRBJ2-5, with 16 positions matching TRBD2. The specimen sequenced was blood. The source of this sequence is a middle-aged woman in good health. CDR3: CAISAGTSGGEYQETQYF. DNA for the CDR3: TGTGCCATCAGCGCCGGGACTAGCGGGGGGGAGTACCAAGAGACCCAGTACTTC.